The source of this T cell receptor beta chain is a study of cytomegalovirus exposure and HLA in healthy donors. Germline V gene sequence: CDR1 ENHRY, CDR2 SYGVKD. V was clipped by 8 bases and J by 0 bases; unmatched bases: 8. The CDR3 loop spans 15 amino acids. Researchers ran the PCR with 60 Vbeta and 13 Jbeta primers. Profiled with immunoSEQ multiplex PCR; TCRdb holds only in-frame clones, not every one. The sample consists of about 160,000 clones, around four fifths of them appearing once. Notes on the study in general: Other equally common chains were less clonally expanded than HLA-associated TCR beta chains, a later analysis showed. Most likely, a cluster of highly shared sequence variants arose as a sequencing artifact. Some public TCRs appeared in many individuals, while most sequences were rare.

Regarding this clone: Its antigen is not identified.

This TCR was sampled from a boy under 10 years old in good health and CMV-seronegative. V usage is TRBV10-3 and J usage is TRBJ2-3, with TRBD2 matching 7 bases. The specimen was PBMCs. CDR3 sequence reads: CAIRSNSGSTDTQYF. The CDR3 DNA reads TGTGCCATCCGTTCGAATAGCGGGAGCACAGATACGCAGTATTTT.